This T cell receptor beta chain emerged from a study of cytomegalovirus exposure and HLA in healthy donors. Study observations and caveats: Per a later analysis, HLA-associated TCR beta chains showed more clonal expansion than other, equally common TCR beta chains.

Deletions cut 6 bases from V and 1 base from J, with 12 bases between. This CDR3 region has 14 residues. Germline values: CDR1 MGHDK, CDR2 SYGVNS. The PCR was carried out with 60 Vbeta primers and 13 Jbeta primers. The protocol was immunoSEQ multiplex PCR, while the TCRdb copy is restricted to in-frame clones and leaves out a portion. The sample has tens of thousands of clones; over 70% are singletons. This clone was detected only once. Its antigen is still unknown. The chain has TRBV25-1 and TRBJ1-1, with TRBD1 as a possible D gene (5 bases). Sequencing was performed on PBMCs. This TCR derives from a male donor in good health and CMV-seronegative. CDR3 amino acids: CASRWGGGNTEAFF. The CDR3 DNA reads as TGTGCCAGCAGGTGGGGGGGAGGGAACACTGAAGCTTTCTTT.